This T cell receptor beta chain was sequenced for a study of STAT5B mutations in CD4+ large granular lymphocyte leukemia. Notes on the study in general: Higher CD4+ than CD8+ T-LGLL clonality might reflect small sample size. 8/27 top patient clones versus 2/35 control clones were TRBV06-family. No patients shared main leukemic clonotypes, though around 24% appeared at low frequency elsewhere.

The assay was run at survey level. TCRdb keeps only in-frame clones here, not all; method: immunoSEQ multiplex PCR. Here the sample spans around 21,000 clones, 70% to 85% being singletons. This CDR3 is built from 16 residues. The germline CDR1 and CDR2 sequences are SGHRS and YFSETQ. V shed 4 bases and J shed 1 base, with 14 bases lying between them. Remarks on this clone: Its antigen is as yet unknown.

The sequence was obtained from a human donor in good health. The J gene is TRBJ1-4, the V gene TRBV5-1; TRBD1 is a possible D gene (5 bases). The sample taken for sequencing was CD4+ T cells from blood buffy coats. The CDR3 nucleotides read TGCGCCAGCAGCCGGGGGGGGTACCGAACTAATGAAAAACTGTTTTTT. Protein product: CASSRGGYRTNEKLFF.